The 3 T cell receptor beta chains in this list originate from one sample, sequenced in a study of cytomegalovirus exposure and HLA in healthy donors. PCR was performed using 60 Vbeta and 13 Jbeta primers. Produced via immunoSEQ multiplex PCR; TCRdb's table is partial and in-frame only. Among 60,000 to 100,000 clones listed, about 78% were seen once. Input material: PBMCs. The receptor source for this set is a man aged 35-49 years in good health and CMV-seronegative.

The chain has TRBV19 and TRBJ2-7; 12 positions match TRBD1. Germline V gene data show CDR1 as LNHDA and CDR2 as SQIVND (reference sequence). The V segment lost 7 bases and the J segment 4 bases; nucleotides outside the gene matches: 5. The CDR3 is 14 amino acids. The CDR3 bases are TGTGCCAGTAATTCGGGACAGGGGGCTTACGAGCAGTACTTC. Amino acid sequence: CASNSGQGAYEQYF.

The rearrangement uses TRBV28 and TRBJ1-3, with TRBD1 matching over 8 bases. Germline loops: CDR1 MDHEN, CDR2 SYDVKM. J gave up 5 bases and V 5 bases, and 2 bases lay outside the gene matches. This CDR3 is 13 amino acids long. CDR3 in amino acids: CASSPGGRNTIYF. CDR3 in DNA: TGTGCCAGCAGTCCAGGGGGCAGAAACACCATATATTTT.

This clone appeared a single time. V usage is TRBV7-8 and J usage is TRBJ1-1; 7 bases are shared with TRBD1. The J segment lost 1 base and the V segment lost 3 bases, leaving 8 bases of the junction unmatched. CDR1 and CDR2 (germline): SGHVS, FQNEAQ. This CDR3 spans 16 amino acids. The CDR3, as DNA: TGTGCCAGCAGCTTGCAGGGGGGCCCTGGGAACACTGAAGCTTTCTTT. This sequence encodes CASSLQGGPGNTEAFF.